Here is one TCR beta chain with its context. Its specificity is not known. This CDR3 comprises 16 residues. V lost 4 bases, J lost 4 bases, and 14 bases lay in between. From germline, CDR1 is SEHNR and CDR2 FQNEAQ (reference sequence). The sample belongs to a study of T cells in Graves' hyperthyroidism and ophthalmopathy. Whole-study results and caveats: Ophthalmopathy stood apart from stable hyperthyroidism in a 13 V-J model. Blood held most thyroid clonotypes expanded above 0.001 frequency.

What was amplified from RNA transcripts were TCR beta CDR3 regions. First-round RT-PCR targeting the TCR CDR3 was performed with the HTBI primer set. TCRdb recomputed calls from the multiplex PCR reads with MiXCR, one row per CDR3 protein. The sample shows hundreds of thousands of distinct CDR3 sequences, about 45% of them seen only once. Uncontrolled infection, other autoimmune disease, pregnancy or lactation excluded patients. The clonotype was recovered from an adult man with Graves' disease, either hyperthyroidism or ophthalmopathy (not recorded which). The chain employs TRBV7-9 and TRBJ2-6; D not certain. Sequenced sample: peripheral blood or thyroid tissue (not recorded which). CDR3 DNA sequence: TGTGCCAGCAGCTCTGGGATCCGGGCGGGGGCCAACGTCCTGACTTTC. Protein sequence: CASSSGIRAGANVLTF.